The following is a TCR beta chain sequence with its context. Many counts were recorded for this clonotype. The antigen it recognizes is unknown. The sample holds no much larger clone one base away, and base qualities are not on file. The CDR3 contains 13 residues, cysteine and phenylalanine counted. Only the CDR3 DNA stays, 39 bases, in frame from base 1. Looking up the germline V gene yields CDR1 KGHSH and CDR2 LQKENI. The junction shows trimming of 2 bases on V and 9 bases on J, plus 11 bases between the germline ends. The sequencing machine was an Illumina HiSeq 1500. Clones were called with MiXCR by TCRdb after fastp trimmed the public reads at Q25, and only in-frame beta chains were retained. Rows are unified per CDR3 protein, each entry keeping the most common DNA and genes. The sample data list roughly 500,000 distinct CDR3 sequences, and 33% of these were observed just once. Roughly 15% of the sample rests with the top ten.

This record comes from a study of T cell repertoires in cytomegalovirus infection (dated by TCRdb to between 2018 and 2020). A note on the overall study: Alongside well-studied HLA-B-restricted epitopes, the peptide stimulations were aimed at recently identified HLA-C-restricted CMV epitopes, whose presentation resists viral immunomodulation. The HLA type of each donor mattered for the analysis, because public TCR beta signatures pointed to carriage of CMV infection along with the matching HLA type.

The treatment or condition label of this sample denotes: in vitro stimulation with specific CMV peptide epitopes to enrich CMV-specific T cells. Paper-wide results and their limitations: In the ex vivo response, HLA-C-restricted CMV-specific TCR beta clonotypes were dominant, and in two of eight donors the single most frequent clonotype came from this HLA-C-restricted group. In both this cohort and an independent roughly 360-donor cohort, the cumulative frequency of public TCR beta family members distinguished carriers of CMV infection plus the relevant HLA type.

This TCR was sampled from a human donor in good health (CMV status not recorded). Some clones in this sample may be carry-over from other donors' samples. The sequenced sample was cultured PBMCs, obtained from culture after CMV antigen stimulation. This receptor chain uses TRBV18 and TRBJ1-5; D gene: possibly TRBD1, on 5 matching bases. The DNA sequence reads TGTGCCAGCTCACCATCAAGGGACGCGCCCCAGCATTTT. Translated, it reads CASSPSRDAPQHF.